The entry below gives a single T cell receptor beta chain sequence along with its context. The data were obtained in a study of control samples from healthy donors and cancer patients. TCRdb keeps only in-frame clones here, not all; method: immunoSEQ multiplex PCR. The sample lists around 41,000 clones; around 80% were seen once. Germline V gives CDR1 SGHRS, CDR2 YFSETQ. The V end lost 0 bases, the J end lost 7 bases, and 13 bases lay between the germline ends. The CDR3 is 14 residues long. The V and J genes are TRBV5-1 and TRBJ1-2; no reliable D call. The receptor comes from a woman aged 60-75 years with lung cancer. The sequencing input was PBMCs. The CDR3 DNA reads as TGCGCCAGCAGCTTGGGCGGCTCATCGGGTGGCTACACCTTC. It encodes CASSLGGSSGGYTF.